The rows below give T cell receptor beta chains drawn from one sample of a study of T cell repertoires in cytomegalovirus infection. One entry per CDR3 protein results from TCRdb running MiXCR on the reads. The repertoire holds a few hundred thousand distinct CDR3 sequences, over 15% seen once, with about 45% in the top ten. Specimen: CD8+ T cells from PBMCs. The receptors originated from a human donor in good health (CMV status not recorded). Some clones in this sample may be carry-over from other donors' samples. The CDR3 runs from the conserved cysteine through the conserved F or W. Fields, in order: clone size, J gene, D gene, V gene, CDR3 protein, CDR3 DNA. A D gene is named only where the DNA matches it firmly. Size values are once, few and many counts, or a class for expanded clones, and some rows have none.

clone size: few; J gene: TRBJ2-1; D gene: .; V gene: TRBV19; CDR3 protein: CASSLTTSNEQFF; CDR3 DNA: TGTGCCAGTAGTCTCACAACTAGCAATGAGCAGTTCTTC
clone size: many; J gene: TRBJ1-2; D gene: .; V gene: TRBV7-2; CDR3 protein: CAGSHAPGLPLYGYTF; CDR3 DNA: TGTGCCGGCAGCCACGCACCCGGACTCCCGCTCTATGGCTACACCTTC
clone size: few; J gene: TRBJ1-1; D gene: .; V gene: TRBV15; CDR3 protein: CATSRDTGYPEAFF; CDR3 DNA: TGTGCCACCAGCAGAGATACAGGGTACCCCGAAGCTTTCTTT
clone size: few; J gene: TRBJ2-7; D gene: TRBD2; V gene: TRBV2; CDR3 protein: CASSVIAGAGNEQYF; CDR3 DNA: TGTGCCAGCAGTGTTATAGCGGGGGCTGGAAACGAGCAGTACTTC
clone size: .; J gene: TRBJ2-1; D gene: .; V gene: TRBV9; CDR3 protein: CASSTWGSGDNEQFF; CDR3 DNA: TGTGCCAGCAGCACCTGGGGCAGCGGCGACAATGAGCAGTTCTTC
clone size: .; J gene: TRBJ2-1; D gene: TRBD1; V gene: TRBV5-1; CDR3 protein: CASSQRQGGVVEQFF; CDR3 DNA: TGCGCCAGCAGCCAAAGACAGGGGGGGGTGGTTGAGCAGTTCTTC
clone size: few; J gene: TRBJ2-7; D gene: .; V gene: TRBV10-2; CDR3 protein: CASSESPGPYEQYF; CDR3 DNA: TGCGCCAGCAGTGAGTCTCCCGGGCCCTACGAGCAGTACTTC
clone size: .; J gene: TRBJ2-5; D gene: .; V gene: TRBV2; CDR3 protein: CASSSDFIKAGTQYF; CDR3 DNA: TGTGCCAGCAGTAGTGACTTCATCAAGGCGGGGACCCAGTACTTC
clone size: few; J gene: TRBJ2-7; D gene: TRBD2; V gene: TRBV3-1; CDR3 protein: CASSQGAGGTYEQYF; CDR3 DNA: TGTGCCAGCAGCCAAGGGGCGGGGGGTACCTACGAGCAGTACTTC
clone size: .; J gene: TRBJ2-1; D gene: .; V gene: TRBV29-1; CDR3 protein: CSADQVTYNEQFF; CDR3 DNA: TGCAGCGCCGACCAGGTCACGTACAATGAGCAGTTCTTC
clone size: few; J gene: TRBJ2-7; D gene: .; V gene: TRBV28; CDR3 protein: CASSKAVSYEQYF; CDR3 DNA: TGTGCCAGCAGTAAGGCGGTTAGCTACGAGCAGTACTTC
clone size: few; J gene: TRBJ1-2; D gene: TRBD1; V gene: TRBV4-1; CDR3 protein: CASSQAKWDRGNGYTF; CDR3 DNA: TGCGCCAGCAGCCAAGCCAAATGGGACAGGGGAAATGGCTACACCTTC
clone size: many; J gene: TRBJ1-1; D gene: .; V gene: TRBV4-3; CDR3 protein: CASSQGRGTEAFF; CDR3 DNA: TGCGCCAGCAGCCAAGGCAGGGGCACTGAAGCTTTCTTT
clone size: many; J gene: TRBJ2-3; D gene: TRBD2; V gene: TRBV11-2; CDR3 protein: CASSSVAGTTSTDTQYF; CDR3 DNA: TGTGCCAGCAGCTCGGTAGCGGGGACAACTAGCACAGATACGCAGTATTTT
clone size: many; J gene: TRBJ1-5; D gene: .; V gene: TRBV28; CDR3 protein: CASCEGYSNQPQHF; CDR3 DNA: TGTGCCAGCTGTGAGGGGTACAGCAATCAGCCCCAGCATTTT
clone size: few; J gene: TRBJ1-1; D gene: .; V gene: TRBV5-6; CDR3 protein: CASSLGRAEAFF; CDR3 DNA: TGTGCCAGCAGCTTGGGCAGGGCTGAAGCTTTCTTT
clone size: many; J gene: TRBJ2-7; D gene: TRBD2; V gene: TRBV14; CDR3 protein: CASRPTSGGPTYEQYF; CDR3 DNA: TGTGCCAGCAGACCCACTAGCGGGGGGCCGACCTACGAGCAGTACTTC
clone size: .; J gene: TRBJ2-7; D gene: .; V gene: TRBV29-1; CDR3 protein: CSVEDLGQGTYEQYF; CDR3 DNA: TGCAGCGTTGAAGATCTTGGCCAGGGCACCTACGAGCAGTACTTC
clone size: few; J gene: TRBJ1-2; D gene: .; V gene: TRBV12-3/TRBV12-4; CDR3 protein: CASSLGSGGRIDGYTF; CDR3 DNA: TGTGCCAGCAGTTTAGGCTCGGGGGGCAGGATCGATGGCTACACCTTC
clone size: many; J gene: TRBJ2-5; D gene: .; V gene: TRBV7-2; CDR3 protein: CASSPRLKGETQYF; CDR3 DNA: TGTGCCAGCAGTCCCCGACTGAAAGGGGAGACCCAGTACTTC